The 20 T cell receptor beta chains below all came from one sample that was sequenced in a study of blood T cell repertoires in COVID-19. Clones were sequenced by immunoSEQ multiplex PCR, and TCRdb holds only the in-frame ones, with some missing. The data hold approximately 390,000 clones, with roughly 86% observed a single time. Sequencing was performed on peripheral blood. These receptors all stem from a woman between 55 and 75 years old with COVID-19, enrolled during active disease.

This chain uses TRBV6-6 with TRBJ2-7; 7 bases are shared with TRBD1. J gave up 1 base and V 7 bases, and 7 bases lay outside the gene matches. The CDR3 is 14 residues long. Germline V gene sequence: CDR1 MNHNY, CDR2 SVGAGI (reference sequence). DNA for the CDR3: TGTGCCAGCAATCGGGGACAGTTTTCCTACGAGCAGTACTTC. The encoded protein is CASNRGQFSYEQYF.

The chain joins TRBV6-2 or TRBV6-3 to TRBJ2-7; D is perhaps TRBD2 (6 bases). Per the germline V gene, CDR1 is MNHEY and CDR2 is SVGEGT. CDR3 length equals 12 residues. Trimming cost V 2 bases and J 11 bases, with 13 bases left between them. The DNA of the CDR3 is TGTGCCAGCAGTTACGGGGCCGGGACTGAGTACTTC. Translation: CASSYGAGTEYF.

The CDR3 nucleotides are TGTGCCAGCAGTTTACTGGAGACCCAGTACTTC. Its protein is CASSLLETQYF. The chain joins TRBV12-3 or TRBV12-4 to TRBJ2-5; no firm D call. V shed 2 bases and J shed 5 bases, with 3 bases lying between them. This CDR3 is built from 11 residues.

CDR3 sequence (DNA): TGTGCCAGCAGTACCCCGACTAGCGGGGACACAGATACGCAGTATTTT. Translated: CASSTPTSGDTDTQYF. The rearrangement uses TRBV28 and TRBJ2-3; TRBD2 matches at 11 bases. The V gene end was trimmed by 5 bases and the J gene end by 2 bases; junction bases not matched to a gene: 6. The CDR3 is 16 residues long. Germline values: CDR1 MDHEN, CDR2 SYDVKM.

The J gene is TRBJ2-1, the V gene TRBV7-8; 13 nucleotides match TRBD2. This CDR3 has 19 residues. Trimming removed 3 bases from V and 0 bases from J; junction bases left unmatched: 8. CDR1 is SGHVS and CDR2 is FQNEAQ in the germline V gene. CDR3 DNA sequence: TGTGCCAGCAGCTTGCCCCGGACTAGCGGGGGAAGCTCCTACAATGAGCAGTTCTTC. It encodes CASSLPRTSGGSSYNEQFF. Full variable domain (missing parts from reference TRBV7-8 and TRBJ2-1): GAGVSQSPRYKVAKRGQDVALRCDPISGHVSLFWYQQALGQGPEFLTYFQNEAQLDKSGLPSDRFFAERPEGSVSTLKIQRTQQEDSAVYLCASSLPRTSGGSSYNEQFFGPGTRLTVL.

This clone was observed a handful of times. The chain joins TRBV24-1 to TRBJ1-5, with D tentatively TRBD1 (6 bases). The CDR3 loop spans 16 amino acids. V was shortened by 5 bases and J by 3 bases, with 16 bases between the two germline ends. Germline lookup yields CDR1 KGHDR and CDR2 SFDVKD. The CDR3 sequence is CATSGPGGTPNQPQHF. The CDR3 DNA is TGTGCCACCAGTGGCCCGGGGGGGACACCCAATCAGCCCCAGCATTTT.

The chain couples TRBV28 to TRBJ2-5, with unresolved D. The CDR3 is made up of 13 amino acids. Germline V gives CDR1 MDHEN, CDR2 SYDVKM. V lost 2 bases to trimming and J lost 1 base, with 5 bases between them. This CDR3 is CASSLLPQETQYF. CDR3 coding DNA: TGTGCCAGCAGTTTACTACCCCAAGAGACCCAGTACTTC.

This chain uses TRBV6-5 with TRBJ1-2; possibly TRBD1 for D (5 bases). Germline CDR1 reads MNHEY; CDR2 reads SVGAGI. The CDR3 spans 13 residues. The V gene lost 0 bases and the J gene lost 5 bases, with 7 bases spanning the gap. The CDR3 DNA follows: TGTGCCAGCAGTTACTCAGGGGTATATGGCTACACCTTC. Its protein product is CASSYSGVYGYTF.

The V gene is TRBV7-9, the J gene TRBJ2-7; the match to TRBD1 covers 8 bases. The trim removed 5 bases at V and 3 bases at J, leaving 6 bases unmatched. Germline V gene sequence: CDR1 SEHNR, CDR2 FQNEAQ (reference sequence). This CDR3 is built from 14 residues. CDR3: CASSPPGGLYEQYF. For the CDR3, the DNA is TGTGCCAGCAGCCCCCCAGGGGGCCTCTACGAGCAGTACTTC.

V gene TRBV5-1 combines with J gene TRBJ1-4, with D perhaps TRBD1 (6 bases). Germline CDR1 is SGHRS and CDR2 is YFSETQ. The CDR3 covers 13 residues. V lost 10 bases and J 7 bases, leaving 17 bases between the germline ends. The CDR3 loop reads CAAEPSRGEKLFF. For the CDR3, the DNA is TGCGCCGCGGAGCCGTCCAGGGGTGAAAAACTGTTTTTT.

The CDR3 reads CASPRQDGSYEQYF. The CDR3 nucleotides read TGTGCCAGCCCCAGACAGGATGGCTCCTACGAGCAGTACTTC. V is TRBV2 and J is TRBJ2-7, with TRBD1 as a possible D gene (6 bases). Germline CDR1 and CDR2: SNHLY and FYNNEI. V shed 8 bases and J shed 0 bases, with 14 bases lying between them. CDR3 size: 14 residues.

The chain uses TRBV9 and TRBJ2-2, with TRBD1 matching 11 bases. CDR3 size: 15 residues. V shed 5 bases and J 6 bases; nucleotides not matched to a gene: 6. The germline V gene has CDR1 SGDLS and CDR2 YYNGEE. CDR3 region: CASSNQDRGPGELFF. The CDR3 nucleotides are TGTGCCAGCAGTAATCAGGACAGGGGGCCCGGGGAGCTGTTTTTT.

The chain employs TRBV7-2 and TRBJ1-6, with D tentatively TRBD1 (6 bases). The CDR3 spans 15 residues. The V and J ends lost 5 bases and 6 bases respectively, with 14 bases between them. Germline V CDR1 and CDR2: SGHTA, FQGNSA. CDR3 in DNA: TGTGCCAGCAGCCGCGACAGGAACGCTAATTCACCCCTCCACTTT. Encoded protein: CASSRDRNANSPLHF.

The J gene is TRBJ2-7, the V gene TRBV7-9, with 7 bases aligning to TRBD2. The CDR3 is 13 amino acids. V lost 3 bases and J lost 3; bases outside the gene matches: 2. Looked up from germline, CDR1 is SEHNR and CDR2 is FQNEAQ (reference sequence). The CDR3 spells CASSFSGYYEQYF. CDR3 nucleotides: TGTGCCAGCAGCTTTAGCGGGTACTACGAGCAGTACTTC.

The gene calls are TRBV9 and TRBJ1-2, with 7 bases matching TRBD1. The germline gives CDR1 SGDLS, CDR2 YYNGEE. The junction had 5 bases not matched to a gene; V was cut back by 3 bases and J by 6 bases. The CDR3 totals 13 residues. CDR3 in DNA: TGTGCCAGCAGCGCTCGGGACAGTCATGGCTACACCTTC. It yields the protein CASSARDSHGYTF.

The CDR3 here is CASSGTQTGGNQPQHF. The DNA for the CDR3 is TGCGCCAGCAGTGGTACCCAGACAGGGGGCAATCAGCCCCAGCATTTT. The V and J genes are TRBV4-1 and TRBJ1-5, with TRBD1 matching 8 bases. The V gene end was trimmed by 6 bases and the J gene end by 2 bases; junction bases not matched to a gene: 9. Germline assignment: CDR1 MGHRA and CDR2 YSYEKL. The CDR3 is 16 amino acids.

Here the CDR3 reads CASSLEGGITEAFF. The CDR3 region has the DNA TGCGCCAGCAGCTTGGAAGGGGGCATCACTGAAGCTTTCTTT. The chain couples TRBV5-1 to TRBJ1-1, with TRBD1 identical over 7 bases. Trimming cost V 0 bases and J 4 bases; bases outside gene matches: 3. The germline V gene has CDR1 SGHRS and CDR2 YFSETQ. The CDR3 contains 14 residues.

CDR3 in DNA: TGTGCCAGCAGCTTCCGAGGCTTGGCAGGGGGCACTGAAGCTTTCTTT. Protein product: CASSFRGLAGGTEAFF. This chain links TRBV11-1 with TRBJ1-1; TRBD1 agrees at 7 bases. The CDR3 is 16 residues long. Losses at the gene ends were 3 bases for V and 4 bases for J; bases not matched to a gene: 11. Germline CDR1 is SGHAT and CDR2 is FQDESV (reference sequence). Together with reference TRBV11-1 and TRBJ1-1, the CDR3 gives the full variable domain: EAEVAQSPRYKITEKSQAVAFWCDPISGHATLYWYRQILGQGPELLVQFQDESVVDDSQLPKDRFSAERLKGVDSTLKIQPAELGDSAMYLCASSFRGLAGGTEAFFGQGTRLTVV.

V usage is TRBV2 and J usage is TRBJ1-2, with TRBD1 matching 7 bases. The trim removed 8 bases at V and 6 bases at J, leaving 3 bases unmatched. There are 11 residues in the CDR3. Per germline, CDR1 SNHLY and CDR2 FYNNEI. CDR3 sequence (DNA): TGTGCCAGCCGAGGACAGGATGGCTACACCTTC. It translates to CASRGQDGYTF.

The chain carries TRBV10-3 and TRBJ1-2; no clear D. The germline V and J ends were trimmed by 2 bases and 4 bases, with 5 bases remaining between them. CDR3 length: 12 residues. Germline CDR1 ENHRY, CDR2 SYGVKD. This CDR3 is CAISETPYGYTF. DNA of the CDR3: TGTGCCATCAGTGAGACACCCTATGGCTACACCTTC.